This T cell receptor beta chain was sequenced during a study of CD8+CD57+ T cells in acquired aplastic anemia (dated 2018 in TCRdb). About the investigation overall: On average, sorted CD4+ and CD8+ cells yielded about 3 ug of extracted DNA, with a range of roughly 0.18 to 27.4 ug. A CD8+CD57+ expansion meant a frequency higher than the mean frequency seen in healthy subjects.

As to this clonotype: This clone's antigen is unknown. The DNA is omitted, as the CDR3 cannot be located on it reliably, and the CDR3 follows TCRdb's listing.

Results and caveats for the whole study, not just this receptor: Roughly 30 CD8+ CDR3 sequences were shared between patients and controls but appeared highly expressed in patients and within their immunodominant clones. No significant difference in CD8+ Simpson's diversity was found between patients and healthy controls (P=0.060).

Expansion of CD8+CD57+ cells had been shown by flow cytometry in the patients chosen for sequencing. Every patient had a diagnosis of severe acquired aplastic anemia based on International Study of Aplastic Anemia and Agranulocytosis and Camitta criteria. At the time blood was sampled, none of the patients had received any therapy. In the study, sorted CD4+ and CD8+ blood T cells from patients with severe aplastic anemia and from healthy subjects underwent deep sequencing of TCR repertoires. Patients were enrolled in the USA under clinicaltrials.gov protocols 00001620, 01623167, 00001397, 00071045, 00081523 and 00961064. Ficoll-Paque density gradient centrifugation was used to isolate peripheral blood mononuclear cells. CD4+ and CD8+ T cells were sorted by FACS or magnetic beads before DNA extraction. Genomic DNA served as template for TCR beta VDJ combination and CDR3 sequence profiling. TCR repertoire sequencing was run on an Illumina HiSeq 2000. From the authors' description of their analysis: Repertoire assessment relied on Simpson's diversity index, CDR3 size and DJ length profiles, and TRBV/TRBJ rearrangement plots. The most abundant DNA sequence in the deep sequencing data was taken as the immunodominant clone. CDR3 amino acid sequences were screened for sharing across subjects and were compared with published repertoires and the VDJdb database. The public reads were reprocessed in TCRdb via fastp at Q25 and MiXCR, keeping in-frame beta chains. Each entry merges the rows of one CDR3 protein and shows their most common DNA and genes. The V and J calls, along with clone size, are taken from TCRdb and not from the paper's own processing. The sample table records fewer than 200,000 distinct CDR3 sequences; around 50% of these occur just once. Roughly 13% of the sample belongs to the ten largest clones.

This TCR came from a human donor with aplastic anemia. Material for sequencing was sorted CD4+, CD8+, or CD8+CD57+ T cells (not recorded which) from PBMCs.

The CDR3 reads as follows: CASSEWIDYGYTFGSGTQETQYF. The V and J segments used are TRBV10-1 and TRBJ2-5; the D segment call TRBD1 is taken from the table without a DNA check. Its CDR3 holds 23 amino acids, cysteine through phenylalanine. The germline V gene encodes CDR1 WNHNN and CDR2 SYGVQD (reference sequence).